These 5 T cell receptor beta chains were sequenced from one sample in a study of T cell responses to AZD1222 COVID-19 vaccine. Profiled with immunoSEQ multiplex PCR; TCRdb holds only in-frame clones, not every one. This table holds around 140,000 clones, 80% to 95% found once. Sample: peripheral blood, taken 28 days after the second AZD1222 dose. Receptors were obtained from an adult who received the AZD1222 COVID-19 vaccine.

V is TRBV28 and J is TRBJ1-1; D call uncertain. This CDR3 region has 15 residues. The V and J ends lost 6 bases and 6 bases respectively, with 20 bases between them. The germline V gene encodes CDR1 MDHEN and CDR2 SYDVKM. CDR3 in DNA: TGTGCCAGCAGCCTGACCAATGAGTACGTGCCTGAAGCTTTCTTT. It specifies CASSLTNEYVPEAFF. Full variable domain (rest looked up from reference TRBV28 and TRBJ1-1): DVKVTQSSRYLVKRTGEKVFLECVQDMDHENMFWYRQDPGLGLRLIYFSYDVKMKEKGDIPEGYSVSREKKERFSLILESASTNQTSMYLCASSLTNEYVPEAFFGQGTRLTVV.

V gene TRBV19 combines with J gene TRBJ1-2; weak D call: TRBD1 (5 bases). CDR3 length: 11 amino acids. Germline CDR1 reads LNHDA; CDR2 reads SQIVND (reference sequence). V was clipped by 8 bases and J by 8 bases, with 12 bases between them. The CDR3 nucleotides are TGTGCCAGTTTATCTGGGGCCGGCTACACCTTC. The encoded protein is CASLSGAGYTF.

This chain links TRBV27 with TRBJ2-1; D gene uncertain. Trimming shortened V by 2 bases and J by 4 bases, and 6 bases separated the two germline ends. Germline-derived CDR1 and CDR2 are MNHEY and SMNVEV (reference sequence). The CDR3 is 13 amino acids. The DNA for the CDR3 is TGTGCCAGCAGTTTAATGGCTTACAATGAGCAGTTCTTC. Its translation is CASSLMAYNEQFF.

This chain connects TRBV4-2 to TRBJ1-2; D not resolved. Germline values: CDR1 LGHNA, CDR2 YNFKEQ. The length of the CDR3 is 15 residues. Trimming shortened V by 1 base and J by 5 bases, and 14 bases separated the two germline ends. The CDR3 sequence is CASSQGERQPYGYTF. The CDR3 DNA is TGTGCCAGCAGCCAAGGGGAAAGGCAGCCATATGGCTACACCTTC.

The gene calls are TRBV29-1 and TRBJ1-2; 9 bases map to TRBD1. Germline assignment: CDR1 SQVTM and CDR2 ANQGSEA. The CDR3 loop spans 13 amino acids. Germline trimming cut 3 bases from V and 2 bases from J; bases unmatched to any gene: 1. Here the CDR3 DNA reads TGCAGCGTTGAGGGACAGGGAAACTATGGCTACACCTTC. It codes for CSVEGQGNYGYTF.